This TCR beta chain was captured by sequencing in a study of shared clonotypes between healthy human individuals. The repertoire was sequenced with immunoSEQ multiplex PCR; TCRdb's copy has only in-frame clones and lacks some. The table has about 600,000 clones, more than 95% seen once. The V end was cut by 3 bases, the J end by 3 bases, with 14 bases between. Germline loops: CDR1 KGHSH, CDR2 LQKENI. The CDR3 is 15 amino acids. This clonotype was obtained from a woman between 25 and 40 years old in good health. The chain combines TRBV18 with TRBJ1-1, with a weak D call TRBD1 (5 bases). Sequenced sample: naive CD4+ T cells sorted from blood. Subset defined: CD45RA+ positively selected. The CDR3 coding sequence is TGTGCCAGCTCACCTACCCGAGGAGGGGACACTGAAGCTTTCTTT. Its translation: CASSPTRGGDTEAFF. Looking up the rest from reference TRBV18 and TRBJ1-1 gives the full variable domain: NAGVMQNPRHLVRRRGQEARLRCSPMKGHSHVYWYRQLPEEGLKFMVYLQKENIIDESGMPKERFSAEFPKEGPSILRIQQVVRGDSAAYFCASSPTRGGDTEAFFGQGTRLTVV.